Only a few counts were recorded for the clone carrying this T cell receptor (beta chain). Its antigen is not identified. This specimen comes from a study of T-cell memory formation after mild COVID-19. The V end lost 4 bases, the J end lost 5 bases, and 15 bases lay between the germline ends. In germline, CDR1 is SGHRS, CDR2 YFSETQ. The CDR3 length is 14 residues. Study conclusions and caveats: Contracting clones from day 15 to 85 showed balanced CD4/CD8; later expanders favored CD4+. Pre-infection memory already had some responding clones, implying cross-reactive memory joined.

Via MiXCR, TCRdb re-called the 5' RACE reads, giving one row per CDR3 protein. The data contain 200,000 to 250,000 distinct CDR3 sequences, over 8.5% of them singletons. The rearrangement joins TRBV5-1 to TRBJ1-1, with D perhaps TRBD1 (6 bases). Input material: PBMCs or a T cell subset sorted from them (not recorded which). The TCR sequence derives from a man between 18 and 35 years old who had mild COVID-19 (a few samples of this study predate the infection). Cell type and time point are not known. The CDR3 coding sequence is TGCGCCAGCAGCGCATACAGGGTCGGGACTGAAGCTTTCTTT. It translates to CASSAYRVGTEAFF. The full variable domain, with the rest looked up from reference TRBV5-1 and TRBJ1-1, is KAGVTQTPRYLIKTRGQQVTLSCSPISGHRSVSWYQQTPGQGLQFLFEYFSETQRNKGNFPGRFSGRQFSNSRSEMNVSTLELGDSALYLCASSAYRVGTEAFFGQGTRLTVV.